Each of the 3 T cell receptor beta chains below was sequenced from the same sample in a study of cytomegalovirus exposure and HLA in healthy donors. In the PCR, 60 Vbeta and 13 Jbeta primers were used. The method was immunoSEQ multiplex PCR; TCRdb's version includes in-frame clones alone and lacks a portion of them. The table records around 140,000 clones, approximately 84% of them present only once. Material for sequencing was PBMCs. These receptors were taken from a woman in her sixties or seventies in good health and CMV-seropositive.

This clone was observed a single time. The V and J genes are TRBV15 and TRBJ1-4, with 10 bases identical to TRBD1. The CDR3 length is 15 residues. The V gene end was trimmed by 5 bases and the J gene end by 8 bases; junction bases not matched to a gene: 8. Germline lookup yields CDR1 LNHNV and CDR2 YYDKDF (reference sequence). In DNA form, the CDR3 reads TGTGCCACCAGCCGAGGCCGGGACAGGGGAGAAAAACTGTTTTTT. Its translation: CATSRGRDRGEKLFF.

The chain recombines TRBV19 with TRBJ2-7, with D possibly TRBD2 on 5 matching bases. The CDR3 covers 14 residues. Trimming left V 0 bases short and J 6 bases short, with 12 bases between. Germline CDR1 reads LNHDA; CDR2 reads SQIVND (reference sequence). The CDR3 loop is CASSIEPLAGEQYF. The CDR3 region has the DNA TGTGCCAGTAGTATAGAACCGTTGGCGGGCGAGCAGTACTTC.

This chain joins TRBV11-2 and TRBJ2-1; TRBD2 aligns across 9 bases. The CDR3 loop spans 14 amino acids. Losses at the gene ends were 11 bases for V and 6 bases for J; bases not matched to a gene: 11. The germline V gene encodes CDR1 SGHAT and CDR2 FQNNGV. CDR3 region: CASGASGKPNEQFF. The CDR3 nucleotides are TGTGCCTCGGGGGCTAGCGGGAAACCCAATGAGCAGTTCTTC.